The clone carrying this T cell receptor beta chain has only a few counts. This entry is derived from a study of CD8 T cells in Susac syndrome. Reverse transcription of about 0.45 to 1 ug RNA was carried out with random hexamers. Across 54 Vbeta and 13 Jbeta, TCR beta CDR3 was amplified with immunoSEQ multiplex PCR. MiXCR, applied by TCRdb to the immunoSEQ multiplex PCR reads, yields one record per CDR3 protein. The top ten hold around 0.3% of the sample, which has approximately 90,000 distinct CDR3 sequences, over 80% seen once. The receptor comes from a human donor in good health. Sample: CD8+ T cells from PBMCs.

DNA of the CDR3: TGTGCCAGCAGCTTGGATGGGGTAAACACTGAAGCTTTCTTT. Encoded protein: CASSLDGVNTEAFF. This sequence joins TRBV5-8 and TRBJ1-1; D is ambiguous. Trimming cost V 0 bases and J 2 bases, with 8 bases left between them. The CDR3 loop spans 14 amino acids. CDR1 and CDR2 from the germline V gene are SGHTS and YDEGEE.